The clone carrying this T cell receptor (beta chain) was recorded once. The sample is drawn from a study of PD-1 blockade in classical Hodgkin lymphoma. Study in general: Patients were administered nivolumab (3 mg/kg intravenously) every 2 weeks.

Method: immunoSEQ multiplex PCR; TCRdb's copy keeps in-frame clones and lacks some. The sample has 37,000 or so clones, 85% to 90% seen once; the top ten hold 6% to 8%. The CDR3 is 14 residues long. Germline lookup yields CDR1 LGHNA and CDR2 YNFKEQ. Trimming stripped 4 bases from V and 7 bases from J, with 17 bases between. Every patient was affected by relapse after autologous stem cell transplantation, while exposure to brentuximab vedotin was not uniform. Patients reached a best response of complete response, partial response or progressive disease. This receptor was obtained from a human donor with classical Hodgkin lymphoma. This sample comprised peripheral blood mononuclear cells (PBMCs), obtained before the second cycle of nivolumab. This chain connects TRBV4-2 to TRBJ2-7, with a weak D call TRBD1 (5 bases). CDR3 protein: CASSRGQPNGEQYF. CDR3 in DNA: TGTGCCAGCAGCCGGGGCCAGCCCAATGGGGAGCAGTACTTC.